Each of the 18 T cell receptor beta chains below was sequenced from the same sample in a study of T cell repertoires in cytomegalovirus infection. The antigens of these receptors remain unknown. MiXCR was run by TCRdb on the reads, yielding one entry per CDR3 protein. The sample includes approximately 910,000 distinct CDR3 sequences, approximately 32% of them seen just once. The sample in question was cultured CD8+ T cells from PBMCs, obtained from culture after CMV antigen stimulation. These receptors were taken from a human donor in good health (CMV status not recorded). Some clones in this sample may be carry-over from other donors' samples.

In this sample, this clonotype turned up a few times. V and J are TRBV12-3 or TRBV12-4 and TRBJ1-2, with 7 nucleotides matching TRBD1. The V segment lost 4 bases and the J segment 0 bases; nucleotides outside the gene matches: 8. The CDR3 loop spans 16 amino acids. As DNA, the CDR3 is TGTGCCAGCAGTTCCGACCGGACAGGCTCTAACTATGGCTACACCTTC. This sequence encodes CASSSDRTGSNYGYTF.

The table lists this clonotype with a few counts. The V gene is TRBV7-6, the J gene TRBJ2-5; the D is unclear. V lost 1 base and J 2 bases, leaving 14 bases between the germline ends. Germline values: CDR1 SGHVS, CDR2 FNYEAQ. The CDR3 is 16 residues long. The CDR3 loop reads CASSLGQGYKQETQYF. The CDR3 DNA is TGTGCCAGCAGCTTAGGACAAGGTTACAAACAAGAGACCCAGTACTTC.

The chain employs TRBV6-1 and TRBJ2-7; TRBD1 might be the D (6 bases). CDR1 and CDR2 (germline): MNHNS, SASEGT. V was clipped by 6 bases and J by 6 bases, with 9 bases between them. This CDR3 has 11 residues. The CDR3 DNA follows: TGTGCCAGCAGCCCAGGGGTCGAGCAGTACGTC. As protein: CASSPGVEQYV.

V gene TRBV29-1 combines with J gene TRBJ2-3, with D unresolved. The CDR3 runs 11 residues. Between the trimmed V and J ends, which lost 2 bases and 8 bases, there was a span of 8 bases. Germline V gives CDR1 SQVTM, CDR2 ANQGSEA. The CDR3 DNA follows: TGCAGCGTTGAACAACAGCTTACGCAGTATTTT. It yields the protein CSVEQQLTQYF.

With respect to this clonotype: Being one base from a much bigger clone, this may be a read error. V and J are TRBV7-2 and TRBJ2-7; tentatively, D is TRBD1 (6 bases). Germline V lookup: CDR1 SGHTA, CDR2 FQGNSA. The CDR3 spans 15 residues. Trimming removed 4 bases from V and 6 bases from J, with 19 bases in between. The CDR3 nucleotides are TGTGCCAGCAGCTCCCGGGACATTCTCCTCGGCGAGCAGTACTTC. Translating gives CASSSRDILLGEQYF. The entire variable domain, with the rest obtained from reference TRBV7-2 and TRBJ2-7, is as follows: GAGVSQSPSNKVTEKGKDVELRCDPISGHTALYWYRQSLGQGLEFLIYFQGNSAPDKSGLPSDRFSAERTGGSVSTLTIQRTQQEDSAVYLCASSSRDILLGEQYFGPGTRLTVT.

The chain recombines TRBV5-6 with TRBJ2-1; D is unresolved. The CDR3 sequence is 14 residues long. The germline V gene has CDR1 SGHDT and CDR2 YYEEEE. V dropped 1 base and J dropped 3 bases, with 8 bases sitting between them. The CDR3 region is CASSLPGRYNEQFF. The CDR3 DNA reads as TGTGCCAGCAGCTTGCCGGGCCGCTACAATGAGCAGTTCTTC.

V gene TRBV5-6 combines with J gene TRBJ2-3, with no clear D. In germline, CDR1 is SGHDT, CDR2 YYEEEE. The CDR3 is 14 amino acids. V shed 0 bases and J shed 3 bases, with 8 bases lying between them. The CDR3 DNA is TGTGCCAGCAGCTTGGTTAAGGAGACAGATACGCAGTATTTT. It yields the protein CASSLVKETDTQYF.

The genes are TRBV5-5 and TRBJ2-1, with D possibly TRBD1 on 6 matching bases. The CDR3 length is 15 residues. V lost 3 bases to trimming and J lost 8 bases, with 18 bases between them. Germline CDR1 SGHKS, CDR2 YYEKEE (reference sequence). CDR3 in DNA: TGTGCCAGCAGCTATCCTGAGACAGGTACCGATGAGCAGTTCTTC. Protein: CASSYPETGTDEQFF.

The J gene is TRBJ1-1, the V gene TRBV9; possibly TRBD1 for D (6 bases). This CDR3 spans 14 amino acids. V was shortened by 6 bases and J by 0 bases, with 12 bases between the two germline ends. Per the germline V gene, CDR1 is SGDLS and CDR2 is YYNGEE. For the CDR3, the DNA is TGTGCCAGCACCCCGGACAGACTGAACACTGAAGCTTTCTTT. Protein: CASTPDRLNTEAFF.

The rearrangement joins TRBV6-6 to TRBJ2-7; D may correspond to TRBD1 or TRBD2 (5 bases each). The V gene's germline CDR1 is MNHNY and CDR2 SVGAGI (reference sequence). The length of the CDR3 is 15 residues. V was cut by 5 bases and J by 0 bases, with 14 bases left in between. The CDR3 nucleotides read TGTGCCAGCAGTGCACCTACTGGGGGCTCCTACGAGCAGTACTTC. It translates to CASSAPTGGSYEQYF.

J is TRBJ1-1 and V is TRBV29-1; D perhaps matches TRBD1 (5 bases). The germline V gene has CDR1 SQVTM and CDR2 ANQGSEA. V shed 6 bases and J shed 12 bases, with 17 bases lying between them. This CDR3 has 11 amino acids. DNA of the CDR3: TGCAGCGTGCCGTCTGGGGGTTCGACTTTCTTT. Protein sequence: CSVPSGGSTFF.

This chain joins TRBV6-5 and TRBJ1-1; D remains ambiguous. V was pared by 0 bases and J by 7 bases, with 12 bases between. Germline V gives CDR1 MNHEY, CDR2 SVGAGI. The CDR3 is made up of 14 amino acids. As DNA, the CDR3 is TGTGCCAGCAGTTACTCGACGGGGTATCTTGAAGCTTTCTTT. Protein: CASSYSTGYLEAFF.

The CDR3 sequence: CASSLDARTAFF. In DNA form, the CDR3 reads TGTGCCAGCAGCTTAGATGCTCGGACAGCTTTCTTT. The rearrangement links TRBV7-9 to TRBJ1-1; unclear D gene. The CDR3 consists of 12 residues. The ends were cut back, 1 base at V and 10 bases at J, with 10 bases in the middle. CDR1 and CDR2 from the germline V gene are SEHNR and FQNEAQ (reference sequence).

This clonotype showed up just a few times. The chain is built from TRBV7-6 and TRBJ2-6; D is uncertain. The V end was cut by 1 base, the J end by 0 bases, with 13 bases between. CDR3 size: 18 residues. Germline lookup yields CDR1 SGHVS and CDR2 FNYEAQ. The CDR3 DNA reads TGTGCCAGCAGCTTAGGCACACTGCAGTACTCTGGGGCCAACGTCCTGACTTTC. Translation: CASSLGTLQYSGANVLTF.

Notes on this clonotype: Relative to the germline gene, one junction end is altered; a read error may explain this. This sequence joins TRBV7-6 and TRBJ2-3, with 7 positions matching TRBD1. Germline-derived CDR1 and CDR2 are SGHVS and FNYEAQ. CDR3 length: 16 residues. The CDR3, as DNA: TGTGCTAGCAGCTTAAAAACAGGGGAAAGCACAGATACGCAGTATTTT. Translation gives CASSLKTGESTDTQYF.

This clonotype was picked up a small number of times. This rearrangement joins TRBV19 to TRBJ2-1; D is tentatively TRBD1 or TRBD2 (6 bases each). The V end lost 5 bases, the J end lost 9 bases, and 23 bases lay between the germline ends. The CDR3 sequence is 16 residues long. Germline-derived CDR1 and CDR2 are LNHDA and SQIVND (reference sequence). As DNA, the CDR3 is TGTGCCAGTAGTCCCCGGACCGGTGAAAAGGGGGGTGAGCAGTTCTTC. Its protein is CASSPRTGEKGGEQFF.

This clonotype has at least ten counts. The rearrangement joins TRBV7-2 to TRBJ2-3; no clear D. Germline CDR1 reads SGHTA; CDR2 reads FQGNSA. The CDR3 is made up of 12 amino acids. Trimming removed 8 bases at V and 5 bases at J, with 11 bases between. The CDR3 bases are TGTGCCAGCGGCCCCATAGGAGATACGCAGTATTTT. Its protein product is CASGPIGDTQYF.

There are many counts of this clonotype. The chain links TRBV7-6 to TRBJ1-1; perhaps TRBD1 as D (6 bases). CDR1 is SGHVS and CDR2 is FNYEAQ in the germline V gene. Trimming cost V 5 bases and J 5 bases, with 12 bases left between them. There are 13 residues in the CDR3. CDR3 loop: CASSEGVPTEAFF. The CDR3 DNA reads as TGTGCCAGCAGCGAGGGGGTTCCGACTGAAGCTTTCTTT.